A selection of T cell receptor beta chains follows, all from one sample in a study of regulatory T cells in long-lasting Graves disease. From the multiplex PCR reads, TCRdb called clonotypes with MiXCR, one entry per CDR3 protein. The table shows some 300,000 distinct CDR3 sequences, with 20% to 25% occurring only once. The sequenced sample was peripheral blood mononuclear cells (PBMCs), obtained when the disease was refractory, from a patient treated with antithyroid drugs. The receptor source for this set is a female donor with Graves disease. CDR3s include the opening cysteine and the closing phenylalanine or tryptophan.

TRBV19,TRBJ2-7,CASRPQGMGSYEQYF
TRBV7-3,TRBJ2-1,CASSFRPGVYNEQFF
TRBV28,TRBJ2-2,CASSFPGQGSGELFF
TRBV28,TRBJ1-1,CTSILRPGLGAFF
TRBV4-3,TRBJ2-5,CASSQDLGGSGIETQYF
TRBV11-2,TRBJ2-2,CASIRGNTGELFF
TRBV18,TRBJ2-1,CASSPMAGEQFF
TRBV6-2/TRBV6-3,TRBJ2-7,CASSFAGQFYEQYF
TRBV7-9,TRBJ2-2,CASSLAGLAANTGELFF
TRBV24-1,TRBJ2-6,CATSDSGPGANVLTF
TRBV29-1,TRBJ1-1,CSVSGTLNTEAFF
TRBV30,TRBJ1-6,CAWSVASPLHF
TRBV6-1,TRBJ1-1,CASSALEANTEAFF
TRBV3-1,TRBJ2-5,CASRGQGADETQYF
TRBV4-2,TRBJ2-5,CASSFVASSDQETQYF
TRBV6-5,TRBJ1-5,CASSYSQGAHQPQHF
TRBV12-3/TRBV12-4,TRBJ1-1,CASSFAPMNTEAFF
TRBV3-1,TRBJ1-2,CASSQEGSGRGYTF
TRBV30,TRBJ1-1,CAWSVLENTEAFF
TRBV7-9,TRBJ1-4,CASSLVAVNEKLFF
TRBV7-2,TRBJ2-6,CASSPGTGAGANVLTF
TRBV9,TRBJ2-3,CASSGVGGRDTQYF
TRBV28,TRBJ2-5,CASIPQGRGQETQYF
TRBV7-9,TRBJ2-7,CASSLGEEQYF
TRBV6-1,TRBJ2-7,CASSEMAGPYEQYF
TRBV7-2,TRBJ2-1,CASSSSLIAGLVDEQFF
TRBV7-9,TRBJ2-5,CASSYPTRDSQETQYF
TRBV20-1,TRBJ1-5,CSARVRDRANQPQHF